These 27 T cell receptor beta chains were sequenced from one sample in a study of T cells after yellow fever vaccination. TCRdb processed the 5' RACE reads anew with MiXCR; each CDR3 protein has one entry. The top ten hold about a quarter of the sample, which has just over 300,000 distinct CDR3 sequences, around 4% seen once. The sample consisted of PBMCs, taken on the day of the yellow fever booster vaccination. The receptors here all came from a man in his late teens or twenties who received the YFV17D yellow fever vaccine.

This chain links TRBV6-6 with TRBJ1-3; possible D gene TRBD1, 5 bases. Looked up from germline, CDR1 is MNHNY and CDR2 is SVGAGI (reference sequence). The V gene lost 6 bases and the J gene lost 1 base, with 25 bases spanning the gap. The CDR3 sequence is 19 residues long. The CDR3 spells CASRTGTSFIPHSGNTIYF. For the CDR3, the DNA is TGTGCCAGCAGGACCGGGACGAGCTTCATTCCACATTCTGGAAACACCATATATTTT.

This clonotype appeared a few times. The genes are TRBV6-1 and TRBJ2-7, with 10 bases fitting TRBD1. Germline loops: CDR1 MNHNS, CDR2 SASEGT. The trim removed 7 bases at V and 6 bases at J, leaving 9 bases unmatched. The length of the CDR3 is 14 residues. CDR3 in amino acids: CASTSGTGVLEQYF. Here the CDR3 DNA reads TGTGCCAGCACCTCCGGGACAGGGGTTCTCGAGCAGTACTTC.

In this sample, this clonotype turned up a few times. The J gene is TRBJ1-1, the V gene TRBV19; D perhaps matches TRBD1 (5 bases). V shed 1 base and J shed 5 bases, with 17 bases lying between them. Germline V gene lookup returns CDR1 LNHDA and CDR2 SQIVND (reference sequence). This CDR3 has 16 amino acids. CDR3 residues: CASSIVRGAWRTEAFF. Written as DNA, the CDR3 is TGTGCCAGTAGTATAGTAAGGGGTGCGTGGAGGACTGAAGCTTTCTTT.

The chain joins TRBV6-1 to TRBJ2-3; D not certain. Germline-derived CDR1 and CDR2 are MNHNS and SASEGT. This CDR3 contains 16 residues. Trimming left V 5 bases short and J 0 bases short, with 15 bases between. DNA for the CDR3: TGTGCCAGCAGTTCCTTCCGGTCTTCAAGCACAGATACGCAGTATTTT. Translated: CASSSFRSSSTDTQYF.

This clonotype has at least ten counts. The rearrangement uses TRBV18 and TRBJ2-7; D is uncertain. This CDR3 region has 14 residues. Trimming left V 4 bases short and J 3 bases short, with 13 bases between. Germline CDR1 reads KGHSH; CDR2 reads LQKENI. CDR3 coding DNA: TGTGCCAGCTCACTGTCCGGGCCCCGCTACGAGCAGTACGTC. This codes for CASSLSGPRYEQYV.

Only a few counts were recorded for this clonotype. The V gene is TRBV21-1, the J gene TRBJ1-5; no check of the table's D call, TRBD1, against the DNA was made. TRBV21-1 is listed as a pseudogene. CDR3 size: 16 residues. The CDR3 is CASSKDRPPGNQPQHF. Written as DNA, the CDR3 is TGTGCCAGCAGCAAAGATCGTCCCCCCGGCAATCAGCCCCAGCATTTT.

This clonotype was found a few times. J is TRBJ2-7 and V is TRBV11-2; no firm D call. V was clipped by 4 bases and J by 2 bases, with 9 bases between them. The germline V gene has CDR1 SGHAT and CDR2 FQNNGV. This CDR3 spans 13 amino acids. CDR3 DNA sequence: TGTGCCAGCAGCTATACAGCTACCTACGAGCAGTACTTC. Amino acid sequence: CASSYTATYEQYF.

This clonotype was counted only a few times. The chain combines TRBV7-2 with TRBJ2-3; TRBD2 aligns across 15 bases. Germline loops: CDR1 SGHTA, CDR2 FQGNSA. CDR3 length equals 17 residues. Germline trimming cut 4 bases from V and 5 bases from J; bases unmatched to any gene: 7. CDR3 residues: CASSSWTSGGGIDTQYF. CDR3 nucleotides: TGTGCCAGCAGCTCCTGGACTAGCGGGGGGGGAATAGATACGCAGTATTTT.

This clonotype was picked up many times. The rearrangement links TRBV5-1 to TRBJ2-5; D possibly corresponds to TRBD2 (7 bases). With 1 base removed from V and 1 base from J, the gap between germline ends came to 17 bases. Germline V CDR1 and CDR2: SGHRS, YFSETQ. The CDR3 contains 17 residues. The CDR3 loop reads CASSLNVGGPSQETQYF. The CDR3 DNA is TGCGCCAGCAGCTTGAATGTGGGGGGGCCATCCCAAGAGACCCAGTACTTC. The full variable domain, completed using reference TRBV5-1 and TRBJ2-5, is KAGVTQTPRYLIKTRGQQVTLSCSPISGHRSVSWYQQTPGQGLQFLFEYFSETQRNKGNFPGRFSGRQFSNSRSEMNVSTLELGDSALYLCASSLNVGGPSQETQYFGPGTRLLVL.

This clonotype appeared many times. V usage is TRBV18 and J usage is TRBJ2-4; the D is unclear. CDR1 is KGHSH and CDR2 is LQKENI in the germline V gene. The CDR3 extends over 15 amino acids. Deletions cut 2 bases from V and 1 base from J, with 9 bases between. CDR3 in DNA: TGTGCCAGCTCACCAGACCAGGTCGCCAAAAACATTCAGTACTTC. It yields the protein CASSPDQVAKNIQYF.

This clonotype was found a few times. The J gene is TRBJ2-7, the V gene TRBV11-1; 8 bases are a match to TRBD1. The J segment lost 3 bases and the V segment lost 2 bases, leaving 6 bases of the junction unmatched. CDR1 and CDR2 (germline): SGHAT, FQDESV (reference sequence). The CDR3 is 15 residues long. The CDR3 DNA reads TGTGCCAGCAGCTTACCAGACGGACAGGGCTACGAGCAGTACTTC. It codes for CASSLPDGQGYEQYF.

This clonotype was detected a few times. The chain employs TRBV20-1 and TRBJ2-5; D may be TRBD2 (7 bases). With 6 bases removed from V and 4 bases from J, the gap between germline ends came to 15 bases. The CDR3 runs to 13 residues. Germline CDR1 is DFQATT and CDR2 is SNEGSKA (reference sequence). CDR3 amino acids: CSAAQGGRETQYF. CDR3 DNA: TGCAGTGCGGCACAGGGAGGGAGAGAGACCCAGTACTTC.

This clonotype was seen a handful of times. This sequence joins TRBV29-1 and TRBJ2-3, with D hard to call. The V end lost 7 bases, the J end lost 4 bases, and 15 bases lay between the germline ends. Germline V gene data show CDR1 as SQVTM and CDR2 as ANQGSEA. This CDR3 has 13 residues. The CDR3 reads CSATGSGADTQYF. DNA of the CDR3: TGCAGCGCTACCGGGTCCGGAGCAGATACGCAGTATTTT.

This clonotype showed up many times. The chain has TRBV29-1 and TRBJ2-2; D possibly corresponds to TRBD1 (6 bases). V was cut by 6 bases and J by 2 bases, with 7 bases left in between. The CDR3 runs to 12 residues. The germline CDR1 and CDR2 sequences are SQVTM and ANQGSEA. CDR3 nucleotide sequence: TGCAGCGTGGACAGTAACACCGGGGAGCTGTTTTTT. Encoded protein: CSVDSNTGELFF.

This chain joins TRBV11-2 and TRBJ1-2; D is ambiguous. Trimming pared 3 bases from V and 2 bases from J, leaving 7 bases between. Per the germline V gene, CDR1 is SGHAT and CDR2 is FQNNGV. This CDR3 region has 13 residues. CDR3 sequence (DNA): TGTGCCAGCAGCTTTGAGGAAAACTATGGCTACACCTTC. Protein sequence: CASSFEENYGYTF.

This clonotype was seen ten or more times. The rearrangement uses TRBV20-1 and TRBJ1-5; D is uncertain. This CDR3 comprises 15 residues. Germline lookup yields CDR1 DFQATT and CDR2 SNEGSKA (reference sequence). The germline V and J ends were trimmed by 1 base and 1 base, with 11 bases remaining between them. CDR3 sequence: CSARVGFQSNQPQHF. CDR3 nucleotide sequence: TGCAGTGCTAGAGTGGGTTTCCAGAGCAATCAGCCCCAGCATTTT.

This clonotype came up a few times. This chain uses TRBV29-1 with TRBJ2-7; D may correspond to TRBD1 or TRBD2 (6 bases each). The CDR3 runs 13 residues. Between the trimmed V and J ends, which lost 5 bases and 5 bases, there was a span of 16 bases. Germline values: CDR1 SQVTM, CDR2 ANQGSEA. The CDR3 DNA is TGCAGCGTTTCATGGGGGGCCGGCGACGAGCAGTACTTC. The encoded protein is CSVSWGAGDEQYF.

The V call is TRBV11-2, the J call TRBJ2-1; a possible D gene is TRBD2 (6 bases). Germline CDR1 reads SGHAT; CDR2 reads FQNNGV. V lost 6 bases and J 5 bases, leaving 17 bases between the germline ends. This CDR3 spans 15 amino acids. This CDR3 is CASSPGWDLNNEQFF. The CDR3 nucleotides read TGTGCCAGCAGTCCAGGCTGGGACTTAAACAATGAGCAGTTCTTC.

CDR3 in DNA: TGCGCCAGCAGCCAAGATATACGCGGATACACCGGGGAGCTGTTTTTT. Encoded protein: CASSQDIRGYTGELFF. The V call is TRBV4-3, the J call TRBJ2-2; D not resolved. Looked up from germline, CDR1 is LGHNA and CDR2 is YSLEER. V was clipped by 0 bases and J by 3 bases, with 11 bases between them. CDR3 length: 16 amino acids.

The sample holds many counts of this clonotype. This chain links TRBV7-2 with TRBJ2-7; 9 bases are a match to TRBD1. V trimming: 4 bases; J trimming: 7 bases; junction bases outside the gene matches: 5. The CDR3 is 13 residues long. Germline V gene sequence: CDR1 SGHTA, CDR2 FQGNSA. This CDR3 reads CASSSTGGKEQYV. The CDR3 nucleotides read TGTGCCAGCAGCTCGACAGGGGGGAAGGAGCAGTACGTC.

Ten or more counts support this clonotype. The gene calls are TRBV30 and TRBJ2-5; no clear D gene. With 3 bases removed from V and 6 bases from J, the gap between germline ends came to 11 bases. The V gene's germline CDR1 is GTSNPN and CDR2 SVGIG (reference sequence). This CDR3 spans 12 amino acids. This chain's CDR3 is CAWRASPKTQYF. The CDR3, as DNA: TGTGCCTGGAGGGCCAGCCCCAAGACCCAGTACTTC.

This clonotype has only a few counts. The V and J genes are TRBV4-3 and TRBJ2-5, with D hard to call. Trimming took 3 bases from V and 2 from J, leaving 13 bases between them. The length of the CDR3 is 15 residues. Germline V lookup: CDR1 LGHNA, CDR2 YSLEER. The CDR3 DNA is TGCGCCAGCAGCCATTTGCCTGGGCAGCAAGAGACCCAGTACTTC. It specifies CASSHLPGQQETQYF.

This clonotype was seen many times. The chain has TRBV5-6 and TRBJ1-1; 7 bases fit TRBD1. The CDR3 is made up of 14 amino acids. CDR1 SGHDT and CDR2 YYEEEE come from the germline V gene. Trimming at V came to 4 bases and at J to 6 bases, leaving 9 bases not matched to a gene. The CDR3: CASSPYTGDSEAFF. CDR3 in DNA: TGTGCCAGCAGCCCCTATACAGGGGACTCTGAAGCTTTCTTT.

This clonotype has a count of ten or more. The gene calls are TRBV20-1 and TRBJ1-5, with a possible D match to TRBD1 (5 bases). The CDR3 spans 14 residues. The germline V gene encodes CDR1 DFQATT and CDR2 SNEGSKA (reference sequence). V dropped 3 bases and J dropped 2 bases, with 11 bases sitting between them. CDR3 sequence: CSASQGLRNQPQHF. Written as DNA, the CDR3 is TGCAGTGCTAGCCAGGGACTGCGCAATCAGCCCCAGCATTTT.

The V gene is TRBV7-2, the J gene TRBJ2-1, with 9 bases identical to TRBD1. Germline lookup yields CDR1 SGHTA and CDR2 FQGNSA. V dropped 3 bases and J dropped 5; count of bases not matched to a gene: 8. The CDR3 covers 16 residues. The CDR3 loop reads CASSFPRDRVNNEQFF. The CDR3, as DNA: TGTGCCAGCAGCTTCCCAAGGGACAGGGTCAACAATGAGCAGTTCTTC.

There are many counts of this clonotype. J is TRBJ2-1 and V is TRBV7-9; 10 bases match TRBD2. This CDR3 is 14 amino acids long. The J segment lost 8 bases and the V segment lost 5 bases, leaving 6 bases of the junction unmatched. Germline lookup yields CDR1 SEHNR and CDR2 FQNEAQ (reference sequence). The CDR3 protein is CASSGVAGGHEQFF. The CDR3 DNA sequence: TGTGCCAGCAGCGGAGTAGCGGGGGGCCATGAGCAGTTCTTC.

This clonotype has more than one count but fewer than ten. The gene calls are TRBV11-2 and TRBJ2-4; 7 bases are a match to TRBD1. This CDR3 has 13 residues. CDR1 is SGHAT, CDR2 FQNNGV, per germline. Trimming at V came to 5 bases and at J to 8 bases, leaving 6 bases not matched to a gene. The CDR3 sequence: CASSPPGGYIQYF. CDR3 nucleotide sequence: TGTGCCAGCAGCCCACCAGGGGGATACATTCAGTACTTC.